A single sample is the source of the 15 T cell receptor beta chains below, sequenced in a study of early T cells in non-severe SARS-CoV-2 infection. From the 5' RACE reads, TCRdb called clonotypes with MiXCR, one entry per CDR3 protein. The table shows about 49,000 distinct CDR3 sequences, with around 11% occurring only once. The sequenced sample was whole blood. These receptors were taken from an adult who was a healthcare worker with PCR-confirmed SARS-CoV-2 infection or an uninfected control (not recorded which).

The V gene is TRBV7-9, the J gene TRBJ2-7; D is uncertain. Trimming took 5 bases from V and 3 from J, leaving 8 bases between them. This CDR3 comprises 12 residues. CDR1 and CDR2 from the germline V gene are SEHNR and FQNEAQ (reference sequence). The CDR3 nucleotides read TGTGCCAGCAGCGTGGGATACTACGAGCAGTACTTC. Its translation: CASSVGYYEQYF.

The chain recombines TRBV24-1 with TRBJ2-5, with 7 bases that match TRBD1. The CDR3 has 14 amino acids. Germline V gene data show CDR1 as KGHDR and CDR2 as SFDVKD. V shed 6 bases, J shed 1 base, and the junction held 4 bases outside the gene matches. The CDR3 DNA is TGTGCCACCAGTCCCGGGACAGCCCAAGAGACCCAGTACTTC. Protein sequence: CATSPGTAQETQYF.

The chain is built from TRBV7-9 and TRBJ2-1; 7 nucleotides line up with TRBD2. The CDR3 spans 15 residues. Trimming removed 7 bases from V and 3 bases from J; junction bases left unmatched: 9. Germline lookup yields CDR1 SEHNR and CDR2 FQNEAQ (reference sequence). The CDR3 sequence: CASTLESGNYNEQFF. DNA of the CDR3: TGTGCCAGCACCCTCGAAAGCGGGAACTACAATGAGCAGTTCTTC.

This clonotype was detected only a few times. CDR3 bases: TGTGCCAGCAGCGTAAGGAACACCGGGGAGCTGTTTTTT. Translating it yields CASSVRNTGELFF. The chain recombines TRBV5-6 with TRBJ2-2; D ambiguous. The CDR3 sequence is 13 residues long. Germline lookup yields CDR1 SGHDT and CDR2 YYEEEE. Deletions cut 4 bases from V and 1 base from J, with 5 bases between. Using reference TRBV5-6 and TRBJ2-2 for the parts outside the CDR3, the full variable domain is DAGVTQSPTHLIKTRGQQVTLRCSPKSGHDTVSWYQQALGQGPQFIFQYYEEEERQRGNFPDRFSGHQFPNYSSELNVNALLLGDSALYLCASSVRNTGELFFGEGSRLTVL.

This clonotype was recorded at least ten times. The chain has TRBV5-1 and TRBJ2-1; 11 bases align to TRBD2. From germline, CDR1 is SGHRS and CDR2 YFSETQ. The V segment lost 0 bases and the J segment 7 bases; nucleotides outside the gene matches: 12. This CDR3 region has 18 residues. Here the CDR3 DNA reads TGCGCCAGCAGCTTGGCCCTATTCACTAGCGGGAGAGAAAATGAGCAGTTCTTC. As protein: CASSLALFTSGRENEQFF.

The chain links TRBV7-2 to TRBJ2-7, with D perhaps being TRBD1 or TRBD2 (5 bases each). Germline CDR1 SGHTA, CDR2 FQGNSA. V was shortened by 6 bases and J by 0 bases, with 12 bases between the two germline ends. CDR3 length equals 14 residues. The CDR3 DNA follows: TGTGCCAGCAGTGGGGGTTTACGCTCCTACGAGCAGTACTTC. Its translation is CASSGGLRSYEQYF.

This clonotype showed up many times. The rearrangement uses TRBV19 and TRBJ1-2, with no clear D. With 7 bases removed from V and 0 bases from J, the gap between germline ends came to 6 bases. CDR1 LNHDA and CDR2 SQIVND come from the germline V gene (reference sequence). The CDR3 contains 12 residues. The chain's CDR3 is CASTATNYGYTF. The CDR3 bases are TGTGCCAGTACAGCAACTAACTATGGCTACACCTTC.

The genes are TRBV7-9 and TRBJ2-4; 9 bases agree with TRBD1. J was trimmed by 8 bases and V by 6 bases; bases with no gene match: 8. The length of the CDR3 is 14 residues. Germline CDR1 is SEHNR and CDR2 is FQNEAQ (reference sequence). This CDR3 is CASRDGTGSDIQYF. In DNA form, the CDR3 reads TGTGCCAGCAGGGACGGGACAGGGAGTGACATTCAGTACTTC.

This clonotype was recorded a few times. This rearrangement joins TRBV29-1 to TRBJ2-7, with D possibly being TRBD1 (7 bases). This CDR3 is built from 11 residues. Trimming shortened V by 6 bases and J by 5 bases, and 11 bases separated the two germline ends. CDR1 SQVTM and CDR2 ANQGSEA come from the germline V gene. The CDR3 is CSVQGGDEQYF. CDR3 coding DNA: TGCAGCGTGCAGGGGGGTGACGAGCAGTACTTC.

There are many counts of this clonotype. This sequence joins TRBV11-2 and TRBJ1-1; D not resolved. The CDR3 covers 13 residues. V was trimmed by 6 bases and J by 0 bases, leaving 8 bases between them. Per germline, CDR1 SGHAT and CDR2 FQNNGV. This chain's CDR3 is CASSFRMNTEAFF. The CDR3, as DNA: TGTGCCAGCAGTTTTCGGATGAACACTGAAGCTTTCTTT.

This clonotype was seen at least ten times. This chain joins TRBV27 and TRBJ2-2; tentatively, D is TRBD1 or TRBD2 (6 bases each). V lost 6 bases to trimming and J lost 3 bases, with 20 bases between them. The CDR3 is made up of 17 amino acids. The germline V gene encodes CDR1 MNHEY and CDR2 SMNVEV (reference sequence). CDR3 nucleotide sequence: TGTGCCAGCAGCCTGGACAGACTAGGGGTGGACACCGGGGAGCTGTTTTTT. Translated, it gives CASSLDRLGVDTGELFF.

In the case of this clonotype: Being one base from a much bigger clone, this may be a read error. J is TRBJ2-3 and V is TRBV24-1; TRBD2 agrees at 8 bases. The CDR3 is 16 residues long. Per the germline V gene, CDR1 is KGHDR and CDR2 is SFDVKD. Here the CDR3 reads CAISDPSGRYSDTQYF. CDR3 nucleotides: TGTGCCATCAGTGATCCGAGCGGGAGATACTCAGATACGCAGTATTTT.

This clonotype was recorded at least ten times. The chain recombines TRBV7-2 with TRBJ2-7; the D call may be TRBD1 or TRBD2 (5 bases each). This CDR3 contains 15 residues. V was shortened by 0 bases and J by 4 bases, with 13 bases between the two germline ends. The germline V gene has CDR1 SGHTA and CDR2 FQGNSA. CDR3 DNA: TGTGCCAGCAGCTTAGCTGGGACGCAAAATTACGAGCAGTACTTC. It yields the protein CASSLAGTQNYEQYF. Filled out from reference TRBV7-2 and TRBJ2-7, the complete variable domain reads GAGVSQSPSNKVTEKGKDVELRCDPISGHTALYWYRQSLGQGLEFLIYFQGNSAPDKSGLPSDRFSAERTGGSVSTLTIQRTQQEDSAVYLCASSLAGTQNYEQYFGPGTRLTVT.

This clonotype occurred many times. Germline and junction disagree at one end, which may indicate a read error. This chain links TRBV20-1 with TRBJ2-1; TRBD2 matches 8 bases. The germline V gene encodes CDR1 DFQATT and CDR2 SNEGSKA (reference sequence). The CDR3 covers 17 residues. CDR3 in DNA: TGTTCAGTGCAGAGGCCGGGGGTGGGGCTAGCGGGTAATGAGCAGTTCTTC. Its protein is CSVQRPGVGLAGNEQFF.

By sample share, this clonotype is medium-sized. The chain joins TRBV5-1 to TRBJ2-7; TRBD2 agrees at 10 bases. V shed 4 bases, J shed 4 bases, and the junction held 5 bases outside the gene matches. Germline loops: CDR1 SGHRS, CDR2 YFSETQ. The CDR3 spans 14 residues. The CDR3 region has the DNA TGCGCCAGCAGCAACCCTAGCGGGAGTTACGAGCAGTACTTC. Protein sequence: CASSNPSGSYEQYF. The whole variable domain, filled in from reference TRBV5-1 and TRBJ2-7, reads KAGVTQTPRYLIKTRGQQVTLSCSPISGHRSVSWYQQTPGQGLQFLFEYFSETQRNKGNFPGRFSGRQFSNSRSEMNVSTLELGDSALYLCASSNPSGSYEQYFGPGTRLTVT.